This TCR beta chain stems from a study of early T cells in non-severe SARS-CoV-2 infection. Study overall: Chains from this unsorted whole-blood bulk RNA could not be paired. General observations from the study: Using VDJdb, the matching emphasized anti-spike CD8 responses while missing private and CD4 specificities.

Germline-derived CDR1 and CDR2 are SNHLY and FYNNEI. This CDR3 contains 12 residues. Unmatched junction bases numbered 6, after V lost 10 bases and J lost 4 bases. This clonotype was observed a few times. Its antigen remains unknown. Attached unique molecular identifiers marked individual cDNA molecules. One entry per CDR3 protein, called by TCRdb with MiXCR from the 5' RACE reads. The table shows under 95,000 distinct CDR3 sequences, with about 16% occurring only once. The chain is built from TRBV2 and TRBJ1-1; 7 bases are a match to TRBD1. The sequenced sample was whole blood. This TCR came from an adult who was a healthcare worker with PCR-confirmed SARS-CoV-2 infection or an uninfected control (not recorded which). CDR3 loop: CANTGVVTEAFF. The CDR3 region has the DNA TGTGCCAACACAGGGGTGGTCACTGAAGCTTTCTTT.